Shown below are 3 T cell receptor beta chains from a single sample sequenced in a study of blood T cell repertoires in COVID-19 (dated by TCRdb to about 2020). To prepare the library, the immunoSEQ multiplex PCR assay was applied. The clones in this table, taken by TCRdb from immuneACCESS, are in-frame only. Not every clone is retained; where verified, under half of the shortfall comes from an unresolved V gene, and the cause of the rest is unknown. This sample gives 95,000 to 100,000 clones in total; about 88% of them show up just once. The ten largest make up around 16% of the sample. Sequencing was performed on peripheral blood. These TCRs come from a woman aged 60-75 years with acute or convalescent COVID-19.

J is TRBJ2-1 and V is TRBV2; 8 bases align to TRBD1. V gave up 5 bases and J gave up 4 bases; unmatched junction bases: 7. The CDR3 sequence is 15 residues long. Germline lookup yields CDR1 SNHLY and CDR2 FYNNEI. CDR3 residues: CASSLQGVGYNEQFF. The CDR3 region has the DNA TGTGCCAGCAGTTTACAGGGGGTAGGGTACAATGAGCAGTTCTTC.

The rearrangement joins TRBV4-2 to TRBJ1-1, with D uncertain. V lost 0 bases, J lost 4 bases, and 6 bases lay in between. The CDR3 covers 13 residues. Germline V gene lookup returns CDR1 LGHNA and CDR2 YNFKEQ. DNA of the CDR3: TGTGCCAGCAGCCAAGATCGGTCCACTGAAGCTTTCTTT. Encoded protein: CASSQDRSTEAFF.

This chain links TRBV5-1 with TRBJ1-5; tentatively, D is TRBD1 (5 bases). Trimming stripped 1 base from V and 2 bases from J, with 10 bases between. Germline V gene sequence: CDR1 SGHRS, CDR2 YFSETQ. The CDR3 sequence is 15 residues long. The CDR3 coding sequence is TGCGCCAGCAGCTTGACGGGGGGAGGCAATCAGCCCCAGCATTTT. This gives the protein CASSLTGGGNQPQHF. Using reference TRBV5-1 and TRBJ1-5 for the parts outside the CDR3, the full variable domain is KAGVTQTPRYLIKTRGQQVTLSCSPISGHRSVSWYQQTPGQGLQFLFEYFSETQRNKGNFPGRFSGRQFSNSRSEMNVSTLELGDSALYLCASSLTGGGNQPQHFGDGTRLSIL.